A single sample is the source of the 15 T cell receptor beta chains below, sequenced in a study of CXCR3-negative and CXCR3-positive naive CD8 T cells. Whole-study results and caveats: The study found more hydrophobic TRB CDR3s in CXCR3-positive naive cells than in CXCR3-negative naive cells.

Their antigens are not known. UMI-tagged TRB cDNA libraries were built via 5' RACE. Following a re-call of the 5' RACE reads, TCRdb has one entry per CDR3 protein and lacks DNA. This repertoire includes under 75,000 distinct CDR3 sequences. Sequenced input: naive CXCR3+ CD8+ T cells from blood. Stated subset: CD45RO-CCR7+CD27+CD95- naive CD8+ T cells expressing CXCR3 (TNR3+). These receptors all stem from a human donor in good health. Some clones in this sample may be carry-over from other donors' samples.

V gene TRBV3-1 combines with J gene TRBJ2-7; lacking DNA, the TRBD1 call made by TCRdb goes unchecked. Looked up from germline, CDR1 is LGHDT and CDR2 is YNNKEL (reference sequence). CDR3 length equals 15 residues. CDR3 residues: CASSQPGNGELRQYF.

This chain links TRBV6-6 with TRBJ2-7; the TCRdb D gene call, TRBD2, has no DNA to confirm it. Germline V lookup: CDR1 MNHNY, CDR2 SVGAGI (reference sequence). The CDR3 is 15 residues long. The CDR3 loop is CASRGTSAFSYEQYF.

The CDR3 region is CASSESVAGGPIISGELFF. This chain links TRBV7-3 with TRBJ2-2; the D gene TCRdb calls, TRBD2, cannot be checked with no DNA. Germline CDR1 reads SGHTA; CDR2 reads FQGTGA. The CDR3 contains 19 residues.

The CDR3: CASSMRTGEYFTDTQYF. V gene TRBV5-1 combines with J gene TRBJ2-3; TCRdb selects TRBD1, and the lack of DNA leaves this call unchecked. Looked up from germline, CDR1 is SGHRS and CDR2 is YFSETQ. The CDR3 totals 17 residues.

The genes are TRBV29-1 and TRBJ1-1; TCRdb calls TRBD1, which cannot be checked without DNA. The germline V gene encodes CDR1 SQVTM and CDR2 ANQGSEA. This CDR3 spans 15 amino acids. The CDR3 region is CSVEGTDITNTEAFF.

J is TRBJ1-4 and V is TRBV29-1. Germline V gene data show CDR1 as SQVTM and CDR2 as ANQGSEA. The CDR3 extends over 14 amino acids. CDR3 in amino acids: CSVPREDSNEKLFF.

V gene TRBV11-2 combines with J gene TRBJ1-5. CDR3 length equals 15 residues. Germline lookup yields CDR1 SGHAT and CDR2 FQNNGV. The CDR3 loop is CASSWTDLRNQPQHF.

This chain uses TRBV29-1 with TRBJ2-7. The CDR3 has 12 amino acids. Germline loops: CDR1 SQVTM, CDR2 ANQGSEA. The CDR3 loop is CSVEGRPSEQYF.

The chain is built from TRBV6-1 and TRBJ2-1; the TCRdb D gene call, TRBD2, has no DNA to confirm it. CDR3 length: 14 amino acids. Germline V gene data show CDR1 as MNHNS and CDR2 as SASEGT. The CDR3 loop is CASSVSLADNEQFF.

The V and J genes are TRBV4-3 and TRBJ1-5; the TRBD1 assignment by TCRdb is unverifiable without DNA. Per germline, CDR1 LGHNA and CDR2 YSLEER. The CDR3 totals 16 residues. CDR3 region: CASSQSGRDSNQPQHF.

The rearrangement uses TRBV6-6 and TRBJ2-3. The germline gives CDR1 MNHNY, CDR2 SVGAGI (reference sequence). This CDR3 comprises 17 residues. CDR3 amino acids: CASSYSIVVLDTDTQYF.

This chain connects TRBV28 to TRBJ2-2; absent DNA, TCRdb's TRBD2 call cannot be checked. There are 14 residues in the CDR3. Looked up from germline, CDR1 is MDHEN and CDR2 is SYDVKM. CDR3 amino acids: CASSLPGGTGELFF.

This rearrangement joins TRBV6-5 to TRBJ2-5; TCRdb lists TRBD2, though no DNA is available to test this call. There are 14 residues in the CDR3. Germline V gene lookup returns CDR1 MNHEY and CDR2 SVGAGI. CDR3: CASRPGLPQETQYF.

The chain joins TRBV23-1 to TRBJ2-4; without DNA, the TCRdb call of TRBD1 cannot be checked. TRBV23-1 is an open reading frame, and its role is uncertain. This CDR3 contains 17 residues. The CDR3 is CASSQYQGGQGKNIQYF.

The chain couples TRBV5-1 to TRBJ1-5; the D call of TRBD1 rests on TCRdb alone, since no DNA is present to check it. Germline V lookup: CDR1 SGHRS, CDR2 YFSETQ. The CDR3 is made up of 14 amino acids. This CDR3 reads CASSLGAGDQPQHF.